This T cell receptor (beta chain) appears in the sequencing data of a study of T cells in Graves' hyperthyroidism and ophthalmopathy. Study outcomes and limitations: Ophthalmopathy was identified by the model a median about seven months ahead of onset.

This clonotype was found many times. The antigen is not known. V dropped 4 bases and J dropped 0 bases, with 10 bases sitting between them. Germline loops: CDR1 MNHNS, CDR2 SASEGT. The CDR3 totals 15 residues. The source material, RNA transcripts, was used to amplify TCR beta CDR3 regions. HTBI primers were employed in a first-round RT-PCR of the TCR CDR3. TCRdb called the multiplex PCR reads again in MiXCR, with one record for every CDR3 protein. The sample contains fewer than 650,000 distinct CDR3 sequences, roughly 15% of which appear only once. This TCR came from a woman aged 40 to 55 with Graves' ophthalmopathy. Sequencing was performed on blood. This chain uses TRBV6-1 with TRBJ1-5; weak D call: TRBD1 (6 bases). The CDR3 bases are TGTGCCAGCAGTGTTCAGACAGGTAGCAATCAGCCCCAGCATTTT. It translates to CASSVQTGSNQPQHF.